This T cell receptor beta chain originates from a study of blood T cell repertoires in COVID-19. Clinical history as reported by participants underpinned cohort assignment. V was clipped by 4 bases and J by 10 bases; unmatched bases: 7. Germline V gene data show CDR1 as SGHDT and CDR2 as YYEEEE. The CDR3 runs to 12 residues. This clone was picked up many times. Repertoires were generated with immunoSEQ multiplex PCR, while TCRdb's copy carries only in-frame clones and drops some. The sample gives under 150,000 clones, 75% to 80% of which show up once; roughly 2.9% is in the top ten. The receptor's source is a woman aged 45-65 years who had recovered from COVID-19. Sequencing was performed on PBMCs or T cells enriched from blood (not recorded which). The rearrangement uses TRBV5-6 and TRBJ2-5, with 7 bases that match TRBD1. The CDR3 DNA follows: TGTGCCAGCAGCGCCTACAGGGGAGACCAGTACTTC. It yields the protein CASSAYRGDQYF. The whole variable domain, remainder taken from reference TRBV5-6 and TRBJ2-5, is DAGVTQSPTHLIKTRGQQVTLRCSPKSGHDTVSWYQQALGQGPQFIFQYYEEEERQRGNFPDRFSGHQFPNYSSELNVNALLLGDSALYLCASSAYRGDQYFGPGTRLLVL.